This T cell receptor beta chain was identified during a study of T-cell reconstitution after alpha-beta-depleted transplantation in children. Study observations and caveats: After transplant, at about two months, alpha-beta T cells were reportedly derived from several hundred expanded graft clones. Elevated TCRbeta diversity at day 60 was traced, in some patients, to surviving recipient T cells and thymic progenitors.

Construction of the TCRbeta library involved unique molecular identifiers. Each CDR3 protein is one row after TCRdb ran MiXCR on the PCR reads. The table includes more than 300,000 distinct CDR3 sequences, roughly 16% detected once. Germline assignment: CDR1 SQVTM and CDR2 ANQGSEA. The CDR3 extends over 13 amino acids. V shed 8 bases and J 5 bases; nucleotides not matched to a gene: 8. For this clonotype: Its antigen is undetermined.

Sequencing used PBMCs, mostly from graft donor cells, obtained 360 days after TCRalphabeta/CD19-depleted stem cell transplant. The rearrangement links TRBV29-1 to TRBJ2-5; the match to TRBD1 covers 10 bases. The sequence was obtained from a male patient between 2 and 15 years old who had a stem cell transplant for acute lymphoblastic leukemia, so the T cells may come from the graft donor. DNA of the CDR3: TGCAGCTTGAGGGTGACAGGGGGCGAGACCCAGTACTTC. This encodes CSLRVTGGETQYF.